This TCR beta chain was recorded in a study of blood T cells in healthy people across ages. Overall study findings and caveats: With donor CMV status unknown, expanded clonotype changes were possibly confounded. The fall in TCR beta diversity per million T cells was roughly linear with age.

A second PCR, run for about 6 to 11 cycles, used a sample-barcoded 5' primer plus a J-beta primer mix. A 12-random-nucleotide template-switch adaptor tagged each cDNA molecule. A single record per CDR3 protein comes from TCRdb applying MiXCR to the 5' RACE reads. The sample consists of some 780,000 distinct CDR3 sequences, approximately 53% of them appearing once. In terms of origin and age, donors were healthy Caucasian individuals from Russia aged 6 to 90. This clonotype has just a few counts. Antigen specificity is unknown. V shed 7 bases and J shed 5 bases, with 15 bases lying between them. The length of the CDR3 is 13 residues. Germline-derived CDR1 and CDR2 are DFQATT and SNEGSKA (reference sequence).

Specimen: blood. The clonotype comes from a man aged 40-49 years in good health. J is TRBJ2-1 and V is TRBV20-1, with D perhaps matching TRBD2 (6 bases). The CDR3 DNA reads TGCAGTGTCAGAACCGGGAGCAACAATGAGCAGTTCTTC. Its translation is CSVRTGSNNEQFF.